A single sample is the source of the 7 T cell receptor beta chains below, sequenced in a study of blood T cell repertoires in COVID-19. Produced via immunoSEQ multiplex PCR; TCRdb's table is partial and in-frame only. The table records about 180,000 clones, 80% to 90% of them present only once. Material for sequencing was peripheral blood. The source of these receptors is a young man who had recovered from COVID-19.

This chain connects TRBV28 to TRBJ2-3, with D possibly matching TRBD1 (6 bases). The CDR3 extends over 12 amino acids. Deletions cut 2 bases from V and 9 bases from J, with 9 bases between. CDR1 is MDHEN, CDR2 SYDVKM, per germline. CDR3 nucleotide sequence: TGTGCCAGCAGTTTAAGACAGGACACGCAGTATTTT. It yields the protein CASSLRQDTQYF.

There are a few counts of this clone. The chain links TRBV19 to TRBJ2-7; 8 bases are shared with TRBD1. There are 15 residues in the CDR3. The germline V gene encodes CDR1 LNHDA and CDR2 SQIVND (reference sequence). V was clipped by 0 bases and J by 4 bases; unmatched bases: 5. The CDR3 reads CASSIDVGQGYEQYF. The CDR3 nucleotides read TGTGCCAGTAGTATAGATGTCGGACAGGGTTACGAGCAGTACTTC. Full variable domain (rest looked up from reference TRBV19 and TRBJ2-7): DGGITQSPKYLFRKEGQNVTLSCEQNLNHDAMYWYRQDPGQGLRLIYYSQIVNDFQKGDIAEGYSVSREKKESFPLTVTSAQKNPTAFYLCASSIDVGQGYEQYFGPGTRLTVT.

The CDR3 nucleotides read TGTGCCAGCAGCAGGGAGGGCTATGGCTACACCTTC. Protein product: CASSREGYGYTF. V is TRBV28 and J is TRBJ1-2, with D possibly matching TRBD1 (5 bases). CDR3 length: 12 amino acids. V lost 6 bases, J lost 4 bases, and 9 bases lay in between. The V gene's germline CDR1 is MDHEN and CDR2 SYDVKM.

J is TRBJ1-1 and V is TRBV4-3; tentatively, D is TRBD1 (5 bases). The V end was cut by 4 bases, the J end by 4 bases, with 13 bases between. The CDR3 is 14 residues long. CDR1 and CDR2 from the germline V gene are LGHNA and YSLEER. This chain's CDR3 is CASSLGREGTEAFF. Written as DNA, the CDR3 is TGCGCCAGCAGCCTGGGCAGGGAGGGCACTGAAGCTTTCTTT.

This chain joins TRBV12-5 and TRBJ1-1; weak D call: TRBD1 (6 bases). This CDR3 has 15 residues. With 4 bases removed from V and 0 bases from J, the gap between germline ends came to 12 bases. Germline V gene lookup returns CDR1 LGHNT and CDR2 FRNRAP. The CDR3 nucleotides are TGTGCTAGTGGTTCCCGGGGGGGCTTGAACACTGAAGCTTTCTTT. Translating it yields CASGSRGGLNTEAFF.

V usage is TRBV5-8 and J usage is TRBJ2-3, with TRBD2 matching 9 bases. Germline CDR1 is SGHTS and CDR2 is YDEGEE. V shed 4 bases and J 5 bases; nucleotides not matched to a gene: 8. The CDR3 totals 15 residues. CDR3 DNA sequence: TGTGCCAGCAGCCGAGGGCTACTAGCGGGAGATACGCAGTATTTT. This sequence encodes CASSRGLLAGDTQYF.

The count of this clone is one. The genes are TRBV27 and TRBJ1-1; perhaps TRBD1 as D (6 bases). This CDR3 is built from 15 residues. The germline CDR1 and CDR2 sequences are MNHEY and SMNVEV (reference sequence). V dropped 3 bases and J dropped 3 bases, with 14 bases sitting between them. For the CDR3, the DNA is TGTGCCAGCAGTTTCCTCAGGGGTCGGGACACTGAAGCTTTCTTT. Protein product: CASSFLRGRDTEAFF.